Following are 13 T cell receptor beta chains from one sample sequenced in a study of technical replicates of blood from a handful of donors. The method was immunoSEQ multiplex PCR; TCRdb's version includes in-frame clones alone and lacks a portion of them. Here the sample spans around 85,000 clones, roughly 94% being singletons. Sequenced: T cells isolated from PBMCs. All receptors derive from a human donor in good health.

This sequence joins TRBV14 and TRBJ1-6; D not resolved. The CDR3 consists of 15 residues. V was pared by 4 bases and J by 7 bases, with 14 bases between. CDR1 and CDR2 from the germline V gene are SGHDN and FVKESK. CDR3 coding DNA: TGTGCCAGCAGCCCTGCGGGAGCTGGGAATTCACCCCTCCACTTT. As protein: CASSPAGAGNSPLHF.

The V call is TRBV27, the J call TRBJ2-1; D may be TRBD2 (6 bases). CDR1 MNHEY and CDR2 SMNVEV come from the germline V gene (reference sequence). This CDR3 spans 15 amino acids. V was clipped by 4 bases and J by 4 bases, with 14 bases between them. The CDR3 protein is CASSYGTEPYNEQFF. In DNA, the CDR3 is TGTGCCAGCAGTTATGGGACTGAACCATACAATGAGCAGTTCTTC.

This clone was counted once. The chain couples TRBV5-6 to TRBJ2-7; TRBD2 aligns across 8 bases. V dropped 7 bases and J dropped 0; count of bases not matched to a gene: 6. The CDR3 runs to 14 residues. From germline, CDR1 is SGHDT and CDR2 YYEEEE. The CDR3: CASCLSGNSYEQYF. The CDR3 DNA follows: TGTGCCAGCTGCCTTAGCGGGAACTCCTACGAGCAGTACTTC.

The chain combines TRBV7-9 with TRBJ2-1, with D hard to call. Germline V lookup: CDR1 SEHNR, CDR2 FQNEAQ (reference sequence). V gave up 3 bases and J gave up 0 bases, with 9 bases separating them. The CDR3 spans 15 residues. The CDR3 nucleotides are TGTGCCAGCAGCTTTGGTCTAAGCTCCTACAATGAGCAGTTCTTC. This codes for CASSFGLSSYNEQFF. The full variable domain, its missing parts supplied by reference TRBV7-9 and TRBJ2-1, is DTGVSQNPRHKITKRGQNVTFRCDPISEHNRLYWYRQTLGQGPEFLTYFQNEAQLEKSRLLSDRFSAERPKGSFSTLEIQRTEQGDSAMYLCASSFGLSSYNEQFFGPGTRLTVL.

The chain uses TRBV4-1 and TRBJ2-3; 8 bases align to TRBD2. This CDR3 contains 16 residues. The germline CDR1 and CDR2 sequences are MGHRA and YSYEKL. V gave up 4 bases and J gave up 5 bases; unmatched junction bases: 11. For the CDR3, the DNA is TGCGCCAGCAGCCGGGAGCACGGGACTAGTTTAGATACGCAGTATTTT. Its translation is CASSREHGTSLDTQYF.

Only one count was recorded for this clone. V and J are TRBV5-1 and TRBJ2-1; D gene ambiguous. With 0 bases removed from V and 10 bases from J, the gap between germline ends came to 8 bases. Per germline, CDR1 SGHRS and CDR2 YFSETQ. CDR3 length equals 12 residues. This CDR3 reads CASSLGDTEQFF. CDR3 DNA sequence: TGCGCCAGCAGCTTGGGTGACACAGAGCAGTTCTTC.

The chain carries TRBV4-1 and TRBJ2-3; no definite D call. CDR1 and CDR2 (germline): MGHRA, YSYEKL. The germline V and J ends were trimmed by 0 bases and 4 bases, with 11 bases remaining between them. The CDR3 has 15 amino acids. This CDR3 reads CASSQDSVIADTQYF. DNA for the CDR3: TGCGCCAGCAGCCAAGATTCAGTGATCGCAGATACGCAGTATTTT.

The CDR3 nucleotides are TGTGCCAGCTCCCCGAGCATGGGGACAGCGAACTACGAGCAGTACTTC. It codes for CASSPSMGTANYEQYF. The chain employs TRBV18 and TRBJ2-7, with 7 bases that match TRBD1. V dropped 6 bases and J dropped 3; count of bases not matched to a gene: 14. The CDR3 consists of 16 residues. The germline V gene has CDR1 KGHSH and CDR2 LQKENI.

The chain combines TRBV5-6 with TRBJ1-1; 11 bases are a match to TRBD1. The ends lost 4 bases at V and 3 bases at J; junction bases unmatched: 5. CDR3 size: 15 residues. CDR1 SGHDT and CDR2 YYEEEE come from the germline V gene. The CDR3 region has the DNA TGTGCCAGCAGCGCTAGGGACAGGGGGGACACTGAAGCTTTCTTT. Its translation: CASSARDRGDTEAFF.

V and J are TRBV15 and TRBJ2-3, with unresolved D. This CDR3 is 15 amino acids long. V lost 1 base to trimming and J lost 0 bases, with 8 bases between them. Germline V gene lookup returns CDR1 LNHNV and CDR2 YYDKDF (reference sequence). The chain's CDR3 is CATSRGAPSTDTQYF. The CDR3 DNA follows: TGTGCCACCAGCAGAGGAGCTCCGAGCACAGATACGCAGTATTTT.

The chain recombines TRBV28 with TRBJ1-4; 7 positions match TRBD1. V shed 6 bases, J shed 7 bases, and the junction held 8 bases outside the gene matches. CDR3 length: 14 amino acids. Germline V gene data show CDR1 as MDHEN and CDR2 as SYDVKM. The CDR3 reads CASRMRGQGEKLFF. The CDR3 nucleotides read TGTGCCAGCAGAATGAGGGGGCAAGGTGAAAAACTGTTTTTT.

The chain joins TRBV15 to TRBJ1-1; tentative D call: TRBD1 (6 bases). Germline values: CDR1 LNHNV, CDR2 YYDKDF (reference sequence). The CDR3 runs 14 residues. V lost 1 base and J lost 3, with 9 bases in between. The CDR3 here is CATSRGRGDTEAFF. In DNA form, the CDR3 reads TGTGCCACCAGCAGAGGCAGGGGAGACACTGAAGCTTTCTTT.

The V call is TRBV9, the J call TRBJ1-2, with D tentatively TRBD1 (6 bases). This CDR3 contains 14 residues. V lost 2 bases and J lost 5, with 13 bases in between. The germline V gene has CDR1 SGDLS and CDR2 YYNGEE. CDR3: CASSVSGGVYGYTF. The CDR3 region has the DNA TGTGCCAGCAGCGTCTCTGGGGGCGTTTATGGCTACACCTTC.